This T cell receptor beta chain was recovered during a study of blood T cell repertoires in COVID-19. The CDR3 runs 15 residues. CDR1 and CDR2 (germline): MNHEY, SVGAGI. The V gene end was trimmed by 5 bases and the J gene end by 2 bases; junction bases not matched to a gene: 6. The repertoire was sequenced with immunoSEQ multiplex PCR; TCRdb's copy has only in-frame clones and lacks some. The sample lists around 120,000 clones, 90% occurring once. The TCR was taken from a human donor with active COVID-19. The donor label of this sample is uncertain. The sequenced material came from peripheral blood. The rearrangement uses TRBV6-5 and TRBJ1-5; 7 bases align to TRBD1. CDR3 sequence (DNA): TGTGCCAGCAGTCGAACAGGGGTAGGCAATCAGCCCCAGCATTTT. It encodes CASSRTGVGNQPQHF.